These T cell receptor beta chains were read from a single sample in a study of cytotoxic CD8 clonotypes in ibrutinib-treated CLL. Repertoires were generated with immunoSEQ multiplex PCR, while TCRdb's copy carries only in-frame clones and drops some. Among about 22,000 clones listed, about 75% were seen once. Here the sequenced sample was PBMCs, taken before ibrutinib treatment. The origin of the receptors is a human donor with chronic lymphocytic leukemia. CDR3s include the opening cysteine and the closing phenylalanine or tryptophan. Each record gives: V gene, clone size, D gene, J gene, CDR3 protein, CDR3 DNA. The D gene is left open where the match is weak. The size of a clone is reported for some rows only, either as once, few or many, or as a class for expanded clones.

v_gene: TRBV5-4; abundance: .; d_gene: TRBD1; j_gene: TRBJ1-2; CDR3aa: CASSLARQGAYGYTF; CDR3nt: TGTGCCAGCAGCTTGGCCCGGCAGGGGGCATATGGCTACACCTTC
v_gene: TRBV5-6; abundance: .; d_gene: .; j_gene: TRBJ1-1; CDR3aa: CASSLIRGDTEAFF; CDR3nt: TGTGCCAGCAGCTTGATTAGGGGGGACACTGAAGCTTTCTTT
v_gene: TRBV30; abundance: .; d_gene: .; j_gene: TRBJ2-1; CDR3aa: CAWRPGLSNEQFF; CDR3nt: TGTGCCTGGAGGCCGGGACTGTCCAATGAGCAGTTCTTC
v_gene: TRBV11-2; abundance: .; d_gene: .; j_gene: TRBJ1-6; CDR3aa: CASRHRLDSPLHF; CDR3nt: TGTGCCAGCCGTCACCGGTTGGATTCACCCCTCCACTTT
v_gene: TRBV27; abundance: .; d_gene: .; j_gene: TRBJ2-1; CDR3aa: CASSMTVRNEQFF; CDR3nt: TGTGCCAGCAGTATGACAGTCAGAAATGAGCAGTTCTTC
v_gene: TRBV6-4; abundance: .; d_gene: .; j_gene: TRBJ1-2; CDR3aa: CASSDSGALGVYGYTF; CDR3nt: TGTGCCAGCAGTGACTCGGGGGCCCTGGGGGTCTATGGCTACACCTTC
v_gene: TRBV2; abundance: .; d_gene: TRBD2; j_gene: TRBJ2-1; CDR3aa: CASSEGSGGARSYNEQFF; CDR3nt: TGTGCCAGCAGTGAAGGTAGCGGGGGGGCCAGGTCCTACAATGAGCAGTTCTTC
v_gene: TRBV11-3; abundance: .; d_gene: .; j_gene: TRBJ2-1; CDR3aa: CASSLVGHEQFF; CDR3nt: TGTGCCAGCAGCTTAGTAGGCCATGAGCAGTTCTTC
v_gene: TRBV15; abundance: .; d_gene: .; j_gene: TRBJ1-4; CDR3aa: CATSRVGQVINEKLFF; CDR3nt: TGTGCCACCAGCAGAGTCGGCCAGGTGATTAATGAAAAACTGTTTTTT
v_gene: TRBV5-1; abundance: .; d_gene: .; j_gene: TRBJ1-2; CDR3aa: CASSSPEGGVPNYGYTF; CDR3nt: TGCGCCAGCAGCTCCCCCGAGGGGGGGGTCCCTAACTATGGCTACACCTTC
v_gene: TRBV7-9; abundance: once; d_gene: .; j_gene: TRBJ1-4; CDR3aa: CASSFRQVNEKLFF; CDR3nt: TGTGCCAGCAGCTTCCGGCAGGTGAATGAAAAACTGTTTTTT
v_gene: TRBV6-1; abundance: .; d_gene: TRBD1; j_gene: TRBJ2-3; CDR3aa: CASRLQGADSDTQYF; CDR3nt: TGTGCCAGCAGATTACAGGGGGCTGATTCAGATACGCAGTATTTT
v_gene: TRBV29-1; abundance: .; d_gene: .; j_gene: TRBJ1-1; CDR3aa: CSVKGKDTEAFF; CDR3nt: TGCAGCGTTAAGGGGAAGGACACTGAAGCTTTCTTT
v_gene: TRBV6-1; abundance: .; d_gene: TRBD2; j_gene: TRBJ2-3; CDR3aa: CASRGTGGGPDTQYF; CDR3nt: TGTGCCAGCAGGGGAACGGGCGGGGGGCCGGATACGCAGTATTTT
v_gene: TRBV6-4; abundance: .; d_gene: .; j_gene: TRBJ1-2; CDR3aa: CASRPGHSANYGYTF; CDR3nt: TGTGCCAGCAGGCCGGGACACTCGGCGAACTATGGCTACACCTTC
v_gene: TRBV4-2; abundance: once; d_gene: TRBD2; j_gene: TRBJ2-3; CDR3aa: CASSQGLADFTDTQYF; CDR3nt: TGTGCCAGCAGCCAAGGACTAGCGGACTTTACAGATACGCAGTATTTT
v_gene: TRBV19; abundance: .; d_gene: TRBD2; j_gene: TRBJ2-7; CDR3aa: CASRRTSGNVYEQYF; CDR3nt: TGTGCCAGTAGGAGGACTAGCGGGAATGTCTACGAGCAGTACTTC
v_gene: TRBV27; abundance: .; d_gene: .; j_gene: TRBJ2-3; CDR3aa: CASRLGGGVNTQYF; CDR3nt: TGTGCCAGCAGGCTGGGGGGTGGAGTAAATACGCAGTATTTT
v_gene: TRBV7-9; abundance: .; d_gene: .; j_gene: TRBJ2-6; CDR3aa: CASSLGSRPGANVLTF; CDR3nt: TGTGCCAGCAGCTTGGGGTCCCGGCCTGGGGCCAACGTCCTGACTTTC
v_gene: TRBV2; abundance: .; d_gene: TRBD1; j_gene: TRBJ2-1; CDR3aa: CASSRKRYRDRGYDEQFF; CDR3nt: TGTGCCAGCAGCAGGAAGAGATACCGGGACAGGGGGTATGATGAGCAGTTCTTC
v_gene: TRBV18; abundance: .; d_gene: TRBD1; j_gene: TRBJ1-2; CDR3aa: CASSPPDRHNGYTF; CDR3nt: TGTGCCAGCTCACCCCCGGACAGGCACAATGGCTACACCTTC
v_gene: TRBV27; abundance: once; d_gene: TRBD1; j_gene: TRBJ2-5; CDR3aa: CASSLDGTDPQETQYF; CDR3nt: TGTGCCAGCAGTTTGGACGGGACAGATCCACAAGAGACCCAGTACTTC
v_gene: TRBV9; abundance: .; d_gene: .; j_gene: TRBJ2-4; CDR3aa: CASSVLRARGLRNIQYF; CDR3nt: TGTGCCAGCAGCGTGTTAAGGGCTCGGGGGCTTAGGAACATTCAGTACTTC
v_gene: TRBV7-9; abundance: .; d_gene: TRBD1; j_gene: TRBJ2-7; CDR3aa: CASSLWGQGSYEQYF; CDR3nt: TGTGCCAGCAGCTTATGGGGACAGGGTTCCTACGAGCAGTACTTC
v_gene: TRBV19; abundance: .; d_gene: .; j_gene: TRBJ2-3; CDR3aa: CASSIDTRSTDTQYF; CDR3nt: TGTGCCAGTAGTATAGATACCAGGAGCACAGATACGCAGTATTTT